Each of the 16 T cell receptor beta chains below was sequenced from the same sample in a study of post-analysis software for immune sequencing data. Study-level points and caveats: Included in a set of five TRBV segments more frequent in patients than controls were TRBV5-6, TRBV5-1 and TRBV20-1.

Researchers reported that TCR beta cDNA libraries carried unique molecular identifiers. TCRdb independently ran MiXCR on the PCR reads; one entry per CDR3 protein. The sample includes 750,000 to 950,000 distinct CDR3 sequences, about 53% of them seen just once. Their antigens remain unidentified. Material: blood. The receptor set was obtained from a girl under 18 with multiple sclerosis.

This clonotype occurred many times. At one end the junction does not follow the germline gene, possibly because of a read error. The V gene is TRBV5-1, the J gene TRBJ1-5, with D tentatively TRBD1 (6 bases). The CDR3 length is 14 residues. CDR1 is SGHRS and CDR2 is YFSETQ in the germline V gene. CDR3 DNA: TGTGCCAGCAGTTTGGCAGGGGGCAATCAGCCCCAGCATTTT. Residues: CASSLAGGNQPQHF.

The chain has TRBV5-1 and TRBJ1-1; D is undetermined. The CDR3 length is 14 residues. V lost 0 bases, J lost 4 bases, and 10 bases lay in between. CDR1 and CDR2 (germline): SGHRS, YFSETQ. CDR3 nucleotide sequence: TGCGCCAGCAGCTTGGATCAGTTGCGCACTGAAGCTTTCTTT. It codes for CASSLDQLRTEAFF.

The chain is built from TRBV6-5 and TRBJ1-1, with 11 nucleotides matching TRBD1. Germline V lookup: CDR1 MNHEY, CDR2 SVGAGI. This CDR3 has 14 amino acids. V lost 5 bases to trimming and J lost 5 bases; unmatched junction nucleotides: 4. Here the CDR3 reads CASSMDRGLTEAFF. CDR3 bases: TGTGCCAGCAGTATGGACAGGGGGCTTACTGAAGCTTTCTTT.

The chain combines TRBV12-3 or TRBV12-4 with TRBJ2-3, with D unclear. CDR3 size: 14 residues. V was trimmed by 7 bases and J by 0 bases, leaving 11 bases between them. In DNA, the CDR3 is TGTGCCAGCAAGACTGGGTCCAGCACAGATACGCAGTATTTT. Its protein product is CASKTGSSTDTQYF.

The chain recombines TRBV20-1 with TRBJ1-2; D unclear. The CDR3 has 13 residues. Per the germline V gene, CDR1 is DFQATT and CDR2 is SNEGSKA (reference sequence). V gave up 6 bases and J gave up 2 bases, with 13 bases separating them. This chain's CDR3 is CSASTDINYGYTF. The DNA for the CDR3 is TGCAGTGCCAGCACAGATATCAACTATGGCTACACCTTC.

V gene TRBV12-5 combines with J gene TRBJ2-7; D gene ambiguous. The J call may not be correct, given that the DNA end is closer to TRBJ2-5. The CDR3 sequence is 11 residues long. Germline V lookup: CDR1 LGHNT, CDR2 FRNRAP. The CDR3 loop is CASGLLETQYF. The CDR3 DNA sequence: TGTGCTAGTGGTTTGCTTGAGACCCAGTACTTC.

V is TRBV29-1 and J is TRBJ2-7, with D maybe TRBD1 (6 bases). Trimming cost V 4 bases and J 0 bases, with 13 bases left between them. The CDR3 is made up of 14 amino acids. Germline loops: CDR1 SQVTM, CDR2 ANQGSEA. CDR3 sequence reads: CSVARTDASYEQYF. The CDR3 DNA follows: TGCAGCGTTGCCCGGACAGATGCCTCCTACGAGCAGTACTTC.

V is TRBV7-3 and J is TRBJ2-1; 8 positions agree with TRBD2. The CDR3 is 16 amino acids. Germline V lookup: CDR1 SGHTA, CDR2 FQGTGA. The ends lost 4 bases at V and 2 bases at J; junction bases unmatched: 7. The CDR3: CASSSSGGLAYNEQFF. In DNA form, the CDR3 reads TGTGCCAGCAGCTCCTCCGGGGGACTAGCCTACAATGAGCAGTTCTTC.

For this clonotype: Germline and junction disagree at one end, which may indicate a read error. CDR3 nucleotides: TGTGCCGGCAGCGTAGTCGCTAGCGGGATTCGGGAGACCCAGTACTTC. Its translation: CAGSVVASGIRETQYF. This rearrangement joins TRBV9 to TRBJ2-7; 9 bases fit TRBD2. The closer fit of TRBJ2-5 to the DNA end suggests the J call may be wrong. This CDR3 is 16 amino acids long. The germline CDR1 and CDR2 sequences are SGDLS and YYNGEE.

This clonotype was counted a few times. This sequence joins TRBV7-9 and TRBJ2-5; no firm D call. The CDR3 spans 14 residues. V shed 3 bases and J shed 5 bases, with 13 bases lying between them. Germline lookup yields CDR1 SEHNR and CDR2 FQNEAQ (reference sequence). CDR3 in amino acids: CASSFYAGRETQYF. The DNA of the CDR3 is TGTGCCAGCAGCTTCTATGCTGGGCGGGAGACCCAGTACTTC.

This clonotype was observed a handful of times. CDR3 sequence reads: CASSERPSETQYF. As DNA, the CDR3 is TGTGCCAGCAGTGAAAGACCGTCTGAGACCCAGTACTTC. This chain uses TRBV6-1 with TRBJ2-5; D unresolved. Germline V CDR1 and CDR2: MNHNS, SASEGT. Trimming took off 2 bases at V and 5 bases at J, with 9 bases between the two ends. There are 13 residues in the CDR3.

This rearrangement joins TRBV5-6 to TRBJ2-3; the match to TRBD2 covers 12 bases. CDR3 length: 16 residues. V lost 1 base and J lost 3; bases outside the gene matches: 3. Germline V gene lookup returns CDR1 SGHDT and CDR2 YYEEEE. This chain's CDR3 is CASSLRTSGETDTQYF. The CDR3 DNA reads TGTGCCAGCAGCTTGAGGACTAGCGGGGAAACAGATACGCAGTATTTT.

There are a few counts of this clonotype. The chain uses TRBV20-1 and TRBJ2-1; 10 bases are a match to TRBD2. The CDR3 is made up of 17 amino acids. V lost 0 bases and J lost 5; bases outside the gene matches: 10. In germline, CDR1 is DFQATT, CDR2 SNEGSKA (reference sequence). CDR3 sequence: CSAREISGGAVNNEQFF. CDR3 nucleotides: TGCAGTGCTAGAGAGATAAGCGGGGGGGCCGTCAACAATGAGCAGTTCTTC.

The chain links TRBV3-1 to TRBJ2-1; 9 bases map to TRBD2. Germline CDR1 reads LGHDT; CDR2 reads YNNKEL (reference sequence). Losses at the gene ends were 6 bases for V and 5 bases for J; bases not matched to a gene: 8. This CDR3 contains 15 residues. The CDR3 region has the DNA TGTGCCAGCAGTCTGGCCGGCGGGAGGGACAATGAGCAGTTCTTC. It is translated as CASSLAGGRDNEQFF.

A few counts support this clonotype. This chain connects TRBV2 to TRBJ1-2, with a weak D call TRBD1 (6 bases). The CDR3 totals 14 residues. Germline CDR1 is SNHLY and CDR2 is FYNNEI. With 3 bases removed from V and 8 bases from J, the gap between germline ends came to 16 bases. The CDR3 nucleotides are TGTGCCAGCAGTGACCCGGGGGGCGGCGGCGGCTACACCTTC. Residues: CASSDPGGGGGYTF. Full variable domain (missing parts from reference TRBV2 and TRBJ1-2): EPEVTQTPSHQVTQMGQEVILRCVPISNHLYFYWYRQILGQKVEFLVSFYNNEISEKSEIFDDQFSVERPDGSNFTLKIRSTKLEDSAMYFCASSDPGGGGGYTFGSGTRLTVV.

The gene calls are TRBV6-1 and TRBJ2-1, with TRBD1 matching over 8 bases. Germline CDR1 MNHNS, CDR2 SASEGT. Trimming at V came to 6 bases and at J to 5 bases, leaving 9 bases not matched to a gene. There are 15 residues in the CDR3. CDR3 sequence (DNA): TGTGCCAGCAGAGAAACAGGGGGAGGTCACAATGAGCAGTTCTTC. This gives the protein CASRETGGGHNEQFF.